This section outlines one T cell receptor (beta chain) sequence together with its context. A quantity of roughly 0.5 to 1 ug RNA underwent reverse transcription using random hexamers. Via MiXCR, TCRdb re-called the immunoSEQ multiplex PCR reads, giving one row per CDR3 protein. In the table there are hundreds of thousands of distinct CDR3 sequences, 75% to 90% of which are singletons. This entry comes from a study of CD8 T cells in Susac syndrome. The CDR3 contains 17 residues. Trimming at V came to 1 base and at J to 3 bases, leaving 11 bases not matched to a gene. CDR1 is DFQATT, CDR2 SNEGSKA, per germline (reference sequence).

The sequencing input was CD8+ T cells from PBMCs. The receptor's source is a human donor with multiple sclerosis. This rearrangement joins TRBV20-1 to TRBJ2-5, with 10 bases identical to TRBD2. CDR3 sequence (DNA): TGCAGTGCTAGAGCCACTGGGACTAGCGTTTTAGAAGAGACCCAGTACTTC. Translation gives CSARATGTSVLEETQYF.